One sample yielded the 21 T cell receptor beta chains listed below, sequenced in a study of OX40 agonist ivuxolimab in advanced cancers. Sequencing was performed with immunoSEQ multiplex PCR; in TCRdb, only in-frame clones are kept and a portion is missing. Of 60,000 or so clones listed, roughly 87% were seen once; the top ten hold more than 10%. The sample was CD4+ or CD8+ T cells sorted from blood, taken in a trial of the OX40 agonist ivuxolimab. Receptors originate from an adult with an advanced solid tumor such as melanoma, head and neck, liver or kidney cancer.

The chain carries TRBV28 and TRBJ2-1; D possibly corresponds to TRBD2 (5 bases). This CDR3 is built from 14 residues. Trimming removed 6 bases at V and 4 bases at J, with 13 bases between. Per germline, CDR1 MDHEN and CDR2 SYDVKM. This CDR3 is CASRKLREYNEQFF. CDR3 nucleotide sequence: TGTGCCAGCAGAAAGTTGAGGGAGTACAATGAGCAGTTCTTC.

The chain carries TRBV11-2 and TRBJ1-6, with TRBD1 identical over 11 bases. The germline gives CDR1 SGHAT, CDR2 FQNNGV. This CDR3 region has 16 residues. The V segment lost 1 base and the J segment 9 bases; nucleotides outside the gene matches: 5. CDR3 sequence: CASSLGPGQGVSPLHF. The CDR3 coding sequence is TGTGCCAGCAGCTTAGGGCCGGGACAGGGGGTTTCACCCCTCCACTTT.

This chain links TRBV19 with TRBJ2-7; the match to TRBD1 covers 10 bases. The CDR3 is 16 residues long. The ends lost 2 bases at V and 1 base at J; junction bases unmatched: 5. Germline V gene lookup returns CDR1 LNHDA and CDR2 SQIVND (reference sequence). This chain's CDR3 is CASSIRGDRGSYEQYF. The CDR3 region has the DNA TGTGCCAGTAGTATACGAGGGGACAGGGGATCCTACGAGCAGTACTTC.

CDR3 nucleotides: TGTGCCAGCACCCGAGGGAGAGAGACCCAGTACTTC. This codes for CASTRGRETQYF. The chain recombines TRBV7-9 with TRBJ2-5, with D possibly being TRBD2 (5 bases). The V gene's germline CDR1 is SEHNR and CDR2 FQNEAQ (reference sequence). The V gene lost 7 bases and the J gene lost 4 bases, with 10 bases spanning the gap. The CDR3 totals 12 residues.

The rearrangement links TRBV4-1 to TRBJ1-4, with TRBD1 as a possible D gene (5 bases). Between the trimmed V and J ends, which lost 1 base and 6 bases, there was a span of 9 bases. This CDR3 is 14 amino acids long. The germline gives CDR1 MGHRA, CDR2 YSYEKL. CDR3 in amino acids: CASSQVGVDEKLFF. The CDR3 DNA reads as TGCGCCAGCAGCCAAGTGGGGGTAGATGAAAAACTGTTTTTT.

The chain combines TRBV19 with TRBJ1-5; D might be TRBD1 (6 bases). V gave up 5 bases and J gave up 7 bases, with 15 bases separating them. This CDR3 contains 14 residues. Germline loops: CDR1 LNHDA, CDR2 SQIVND (reference sequence). CDR3 bases: TGTGCCAGTAGTGTACAGGGTGGCGGACAGCCCCAGCATTTT. Its protein product is CASSVQGGGQPQHF.

The chain couples TRBV5-6 to TRBJ2-4; TRBD2 matches 9 bases. CDR3 length: 13 amino acids. The germline CDR1 and CDR2 sequences are SGHDT and YYEEEE. V dropped 6 bases and J dropped 5; count of bases not matched to a gene: 3. The chain's CDR3 is CASMASGENIQYF. Here the CDR3 DNA reads TGTGCCAGCATGGCTAGCGGGGAAAACATTCAGTACTTC.

The V gene is TRBV2, the J gene TRBJ2-1; the D gene is possibly TRBD2 (5 bases). Germline V gene lookup returns CDR1 SNHLY and CDR2 FYNNEI. CDR3 length: 15 amino acids. Trimming cost V 4 bases and J 8 bases, with 18 bases left between them. CDR3 sequence: CASSGISDGLDEQFF. The CDR3 bases are TGTGCCAGCAGTGGGATTAGCGACGGGTTGGATGAGCAGTTCTTC.

The gene calls are TRBV27 and TRBJ1-3; D remains unclear. Germline V lookup: CDR1 MNHEY, CDR2 SMNVEV (reference sequence). The CDR3 is made up of 13 amino acids. Deletions cut 3 bases from V and 3 bases from J, with 6 bases between. As DNA, the CDR3 is TGTGCCAGCAGTTTCAACATTGGAAACACCATATATTTT. This translates into CASSFNIGNTIYF.

This clone was observed a single time. This chain links TRBV27 with TRBJ1-5, with D perhaps TRBD1 (6 bases). The germline CDR1 and CDR2 sequences are MNHEY and SMNVEV (reference sequence). This CDR3 has 13 amino acids. Trimming took off 8 bases at V and 6 bases at J, with 14 bases between the two ends. The CDR3 DNA reads as TGTGCCAGCGGATGGCCAGGGGTTCAGCCCCAGCATTTT. Amino acids: CASGWPGVQPQHF.

The chain employs TRBV27 and TRBJ1-5; D gene unclear. From germline, CDR1 is MNHEY and CDR2 SMNVEV (reference sequence). Trimming took off 5 bases at V and 1 base at J, with 6 bases between the two ends. The CDR3 totals 13 residues. CDR3 residues: CASSLLSNQPQHF. DNA of the CDR3: TGTGCCAGCAGTCTCCTCAGCAATCAGCCCCAGCATTTT.

The V and J genes are TRBV10-2 and TRBJ2-7; D not certain. Germline V gives CDR1 WSHSY, CDR2 SAAADI. V was cut by 4 bases and J by 0 bases, with 7 bases left in between. The CDR3 extends over 13 amino acids. CDR3 region: CASSVDNSYEQYF. Written as DNA, the CDR3 is TGCGCCAGCAGTGTCGACAACTCCTACGAGCAGTACTTC.

V is TRBV15 and J is TRBJ2-3; D uncertain. Germline loops: CDR1 LNHNV, CDR2 YYDKDF (reference sequence). V was pared by 1 base and J by 2 bases, with 7 bases between. The CDR3 has 14 residues. The CDR3 region has the DNA TGTGCCACCAGCAGAGGGGCAGCCACAGATACGCAGTATTTT. Protein product: CATSRGAATDTQYF.

The genes are TRBV27 and TRBJ2-1, with D possibly matching TRBD2 (5 bases). The V end was cut by 4 bases, the J end by 8 bases, with 15 bases between. The germline V gene has CDR1 MNHEY and CDR2 SMNVEV (reference sequence). The CDR3 loop spans 14 amino acids. The CDR3 sequence: CASSSGVRLDEQFF. The CDR3 DNA sequence: TGTGCCAGCAGTTCCGGGGTACGTTTGGATGAGCAGTTCTTC.

The rearrangement uses TRBV27 and TRBJ2-7; TRBD1 is a possible D gene (7 bases). The CDR3 spans 14 residues. Trimming stripped 0 bases from V and 6 bases from J, with 12 bases between. The V gene's germline CDR1 is MNHEY and CDR2 SMNVEV (reference sequence). The CDR3 here is CASSLSAGQPEQYF. In DNA, the CDR3 is TGTGCCAGCAGTTTATCTGCGGGACAGCCCGAGCAGTACTTC.

The chain carries TRBV7-9 and TRBJ2-2, with 8 nucleotides matching TRBD2. Germline V gene sequence: CDR1 SEHNR, CDR2 FQNEAQ (reference sequence). The CDR3 loop spans 17 amino acids. Unmatched junction bases numbered 8, after V lost 5 bases and J lost 0 bases. The CDR3 DNA reads TGTGCCAGCAGCCCGACCCTAGCGGGCACGAACACCGGGGAGCTGTTTTTT. Protein product: CASSPTLAGTNTGELFF.

The J gene is TRBJ1-1, the V gene TRBV28, with D possibly TRBD1 on 5 matching bases. The CDR3 runs to 15 residues. Germline V gene lookup returns CDR1 MDHEN and CDR2 SYDVKM. V lost 6 bases to trimming and J lost 2 bases, with 16 bases between them. CDR3 DNA: TGTGCCAGCAGCTCCCCCAGGGCCCTAAACACTGAAGCTTTCTTT. Amino acid sequence: CASSSPRALNTEAFF.

There are a few counts of this clone. This sequence joins TRBV10-3 and TRBJ1-1; the D gene is possibly TRBD1 (5 bases). Per germline, CDR1 ENHRY and CDR2 SYGVKD. The CDR3 has 13 residues. Between the trimmed V and J ends, which lost 0 bases and 5 bases, there was a span of 7 bases. CDR3 nucleotides: TGTGCCATCAGTGAGTCCCAGGGTACTGAAGCTTTCTTT. As protein: CAISESQGTEAFF.

About this clone: The identical CDR3 is also encoded by other nucleotide sequences in the sample. This chain connects TRBV7-9 to TRBJ2-7, with D perhaps TRBD2 (6 bases). Germline V gene data show CDR1 as SEHNR and CDR2 as FQNEAQ (reference sequence). The CDR3 sequence is 13 residues long. Trimming pared 6 bases from V and 4 bases from J, leaving 13 bases between. The CDR3 here is CASSPMGGYEQYF. CDR3 nucleotide sequence: TGTGCCAGCAGTCCGATGGGGGGATACGAGCAGTACTTC.

This sequence joins TRBV19 and TRBJ2-7, with D unresolved. Trimming took off 6 bases at V and 0 bases at J, with 9 bases between the two ends. The germline gives CDR1 LNHDA, CDR2 SQIVND (reference sequence). CDR3 length: 13 amino acids. Here the CDR3 DNA reads TGTGCCAGTAGAGTCAGTAACTCCTACGAGCAGTACTTC. Its translation: CASRVSNSYEQYF.

This clone was seen once. This chain joins TRBV27 and TRBJ1-1; tentative D call: TRBD1 (5 bases). Germline V gene lookup returns CDR1 MNHEY and CDR2 SMNVEV (reference sequence). The V end was cut by 2 bases, the J end by 5 bases, with 12 bases between. The CDR3 consists of 14 residues. This chain's CDR3 is CASSLPGRGTEAFF. In DNA form, the CDR3 reads TGTGCCAGCAGTTTACCAGGGAGAGGGACTGAAGCTTTCTTT.